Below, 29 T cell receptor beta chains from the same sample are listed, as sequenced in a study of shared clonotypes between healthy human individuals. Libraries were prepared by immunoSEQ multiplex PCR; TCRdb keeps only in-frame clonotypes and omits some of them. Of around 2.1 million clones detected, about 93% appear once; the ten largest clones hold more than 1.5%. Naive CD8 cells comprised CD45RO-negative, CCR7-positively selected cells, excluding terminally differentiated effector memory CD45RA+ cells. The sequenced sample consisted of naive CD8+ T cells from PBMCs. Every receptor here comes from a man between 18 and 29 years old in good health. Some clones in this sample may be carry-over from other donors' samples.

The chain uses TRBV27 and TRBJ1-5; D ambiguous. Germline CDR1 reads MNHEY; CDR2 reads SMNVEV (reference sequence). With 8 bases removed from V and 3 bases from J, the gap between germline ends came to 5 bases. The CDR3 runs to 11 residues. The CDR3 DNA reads TGTGCCAGCGGTCCCAATCAGCCCCAGCATTTT. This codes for CASGPNQPQHF.

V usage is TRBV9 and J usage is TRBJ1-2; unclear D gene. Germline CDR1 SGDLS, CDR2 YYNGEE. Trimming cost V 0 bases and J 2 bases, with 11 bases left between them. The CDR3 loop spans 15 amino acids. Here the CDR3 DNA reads TGTGCCAGCAGCGTAGGCCTGTCTACGAACTATGGCTACACCTTC. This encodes CASSVGLSTNYGYTF.

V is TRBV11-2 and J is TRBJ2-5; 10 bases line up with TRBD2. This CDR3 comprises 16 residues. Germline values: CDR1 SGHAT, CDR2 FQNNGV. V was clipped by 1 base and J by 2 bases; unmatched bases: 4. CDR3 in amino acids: CASSLVASGRQETQYF. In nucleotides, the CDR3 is TGTGCCAGCAGCTTAGTTGCTAGCGGGAGACAAGAGACCCAGTACTTC.

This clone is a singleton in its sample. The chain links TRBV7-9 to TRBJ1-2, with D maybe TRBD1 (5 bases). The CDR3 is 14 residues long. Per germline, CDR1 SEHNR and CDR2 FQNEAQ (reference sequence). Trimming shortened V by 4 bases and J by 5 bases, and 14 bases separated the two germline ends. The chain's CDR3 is CASSSDGTSYGYTF. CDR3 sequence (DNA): TGTGCCAGCAGCTCAGACGGGACCTCTTATGGCTACACCTTC. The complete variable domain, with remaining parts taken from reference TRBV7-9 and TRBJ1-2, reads DTGVSQNPRHKITKRGQNVTFRCDPISEHNRLYWYRQTLGQGPEFLTYFQNEAQLEKSRLLSDRFSAERPKGSFSTLEIQRTEQGDSAMYLCASSSDGTSYGYTFGSGTRLTVV.

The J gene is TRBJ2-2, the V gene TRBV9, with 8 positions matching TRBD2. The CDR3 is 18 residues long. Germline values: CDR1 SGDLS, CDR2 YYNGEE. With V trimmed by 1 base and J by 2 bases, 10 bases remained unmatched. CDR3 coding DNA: TGTGCCAGCAGCGTATCGCGGGAGGCCACGATCAACACCGGGGAGCTGTTTTTT. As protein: CASSVSREATINTGELFF.

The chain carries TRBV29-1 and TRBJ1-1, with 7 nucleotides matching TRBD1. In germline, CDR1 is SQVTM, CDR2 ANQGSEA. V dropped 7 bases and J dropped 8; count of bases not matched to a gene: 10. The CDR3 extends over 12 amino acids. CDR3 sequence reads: CSDRQGRREAFF. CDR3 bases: TGCAGCGACCGACAGGGACGGAGAGAAGCTTTCTTT.

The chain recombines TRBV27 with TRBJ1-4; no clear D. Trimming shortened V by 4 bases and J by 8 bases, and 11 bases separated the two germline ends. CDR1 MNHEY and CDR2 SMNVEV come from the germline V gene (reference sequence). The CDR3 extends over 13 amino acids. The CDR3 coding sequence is TGTGCCAGCAGTTCGACGCGCGGGGAAAAACTGTTTTTT. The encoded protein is CASSSTRGEKLFF.

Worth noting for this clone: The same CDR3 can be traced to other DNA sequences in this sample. The DNA of the CDR3 is TGTGCCAGCAGCTTGAAGCGGGAGACGACAGATACGCAGTATTTT. Amino acids: CASSLKRETTDTQYF. The genes are TRBV5-4 and TRBJ2-3; the match to TRBD2 covers 8 bases. CDR3 size: 15 residues. The J segment lost 3 bases and the V segment lost 1 base, leaving 4 bases of the junction unmatched. Germline V CDR1 and CDR2: SGHNT, YYREEE (reference sequence). Full variable domain (outside the CDR3, taken from reference TRBV5-4 and TRBJ2-3): ETGVTQSPTHLIKTRGQQVTLRCSSQSGHNTVSWYQQALGQGPQFIFQYYREEENGRGNFPPRFSGLQFPNYSSELNVNALELDDSALYLCASSLKRETTDTQYFGPGTRLTVL.

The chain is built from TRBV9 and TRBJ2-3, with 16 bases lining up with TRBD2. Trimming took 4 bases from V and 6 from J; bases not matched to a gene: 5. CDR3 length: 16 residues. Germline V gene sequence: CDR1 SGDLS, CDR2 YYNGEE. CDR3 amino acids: CASSIGTSGRADTQYF. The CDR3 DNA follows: TGTGCCAGCAGCATAGGGACTAGCGGGAGGGCGGATACGCAGTATTTT.

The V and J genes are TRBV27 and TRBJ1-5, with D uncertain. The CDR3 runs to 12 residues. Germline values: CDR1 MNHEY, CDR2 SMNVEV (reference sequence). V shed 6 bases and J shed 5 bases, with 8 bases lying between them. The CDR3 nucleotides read TGTGCCAGCAGCCCCCTAGATCAGCCCCAGCATTTT. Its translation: CASSPLDQPQHF.

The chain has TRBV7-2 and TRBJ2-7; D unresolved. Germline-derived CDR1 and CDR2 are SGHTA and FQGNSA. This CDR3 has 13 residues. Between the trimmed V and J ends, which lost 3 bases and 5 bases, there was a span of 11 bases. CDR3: CASSFLGVNEQYF. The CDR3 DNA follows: TGTGCCAGCAGCTTCCTTGGTGTCAACGAGCAGTACTTC.

The CDR3 DNA reads TGTGCCAGCAGCGAATCGGGGCAGCTCTATGGCTACACCTTC. Encoded protein: CASSESGQLYGYTF. The J gene is TRBJ1-2, the V gene TRBV9; maybe TRBD1 (5 bases). Between the trimmed V and J ends, which lost 3 bases and 4 bases, there was a span of 13 bases. Germline V gene sequence: CDR1 SGDLS, CDR2 YYNGEE. This CDR3 region has 14 residues. Full variable domain (missing parts from reference TRBV9 and TRBJ1-2): DSGVTQTPKHLITATGQRVTLRCSPRSGDLSVYWYQQSLDQGLQFLIQYYNGEERAKGNILERFSAQQFPDLHSELNLSSLELGDSALYFCASSESGQLYGYTFGSGTRLTVV.

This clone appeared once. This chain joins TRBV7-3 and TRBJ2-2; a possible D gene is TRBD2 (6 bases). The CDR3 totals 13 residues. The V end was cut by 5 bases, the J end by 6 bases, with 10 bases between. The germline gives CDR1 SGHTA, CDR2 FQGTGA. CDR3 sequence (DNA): TGTGCCAGCAGCCCCGAGCGGGCCGGGGAGCTGTTTTTT. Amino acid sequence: CASSPERAGELFF. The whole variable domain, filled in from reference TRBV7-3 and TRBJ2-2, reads GAGVSQTPSNKVTEKGKYVELRCDPISGHTALYWYRQSLGQGPEFLIYFQGTGAADDSGLPNDRFFAVRPEGSVSTLKIQRTERGDSAVYLCASSPERAGELFFGEGSRLTVL.

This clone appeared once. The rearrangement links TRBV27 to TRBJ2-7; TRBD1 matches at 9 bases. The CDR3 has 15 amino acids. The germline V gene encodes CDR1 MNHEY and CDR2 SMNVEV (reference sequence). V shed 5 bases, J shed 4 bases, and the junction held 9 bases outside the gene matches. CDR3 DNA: TGTGCCAGCAGTATCAAGGGACAGGGTGGGTACGAGCAGTACTTC. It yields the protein CASSIKGQGGYEQYF.

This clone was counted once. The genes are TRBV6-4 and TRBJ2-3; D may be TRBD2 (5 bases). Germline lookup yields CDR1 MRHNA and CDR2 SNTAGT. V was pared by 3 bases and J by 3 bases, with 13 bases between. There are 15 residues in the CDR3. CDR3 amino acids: CASSDLTTGTDTQYF. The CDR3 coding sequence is TGTGCCAGCAGTGATTTGACTACTGGTACAGATACGCAGTATTTT.

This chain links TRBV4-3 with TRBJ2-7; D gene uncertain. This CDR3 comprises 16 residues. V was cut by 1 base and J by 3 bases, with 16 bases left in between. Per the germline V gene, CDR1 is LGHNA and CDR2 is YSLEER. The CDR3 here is CASSQVLAQPFYEQYF. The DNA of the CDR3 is TGCGCCAGCAGCCAAGTCTTGGCCCAACCCTTCTACGAGCAGTACTTC.

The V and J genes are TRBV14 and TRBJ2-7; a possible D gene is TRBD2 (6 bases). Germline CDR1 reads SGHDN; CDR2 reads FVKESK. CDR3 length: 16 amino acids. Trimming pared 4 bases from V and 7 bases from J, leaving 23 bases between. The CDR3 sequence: CASSPRMGSSAHEQYF. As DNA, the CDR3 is TGTGCCAGCAGCCCAAGGATGGGGTCTAGCGCTCATGAGCAGTACTTC.

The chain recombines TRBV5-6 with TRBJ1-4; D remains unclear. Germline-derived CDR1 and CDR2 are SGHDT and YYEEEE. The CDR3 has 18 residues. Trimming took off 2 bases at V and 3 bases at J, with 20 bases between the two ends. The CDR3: CASSLSGGRIGANEKLFF. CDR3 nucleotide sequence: TGTGCCAGCAGCTTATCGGGAGGGCGAATCGGGGCTAATGAAAAACTGTTTTTT.

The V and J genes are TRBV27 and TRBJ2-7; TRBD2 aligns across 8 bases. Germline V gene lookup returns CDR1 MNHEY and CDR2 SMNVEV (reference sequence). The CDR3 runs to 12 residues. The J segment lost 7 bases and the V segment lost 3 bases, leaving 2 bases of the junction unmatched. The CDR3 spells CASSFIAGEQYF. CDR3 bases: TGTGCCAGCAGTTTTATAGCGGGAGAGCAGTACTTC.

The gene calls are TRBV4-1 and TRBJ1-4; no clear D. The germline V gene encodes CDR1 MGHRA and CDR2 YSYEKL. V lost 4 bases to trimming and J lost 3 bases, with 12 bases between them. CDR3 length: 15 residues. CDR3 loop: CASSLPVRANEKLFF. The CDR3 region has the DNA TGCGCCAGCAGCCTCCCTGTAAGGGCTAATGAAAAACTGTTTTTT.

CDR3 bases: TGCAGCGCTGGAGGGACGTTACTAGCGGGAGTAATGGGGGATGAGCAGTTCTTC. Protein sequence: CSAGGTLLAGVMGDEQFF. The rearrangement joins TRBV29-1 to TRBJ2-1, with TRBD2 matching over 11 bases. Germline CDR1 is SQVTM and CDR2 is ANQGSEA. This CDR3 region has 18 residues. The junction had 22 bases not matched to a gene; V was cut back by 7 bases and J by 8 bases.

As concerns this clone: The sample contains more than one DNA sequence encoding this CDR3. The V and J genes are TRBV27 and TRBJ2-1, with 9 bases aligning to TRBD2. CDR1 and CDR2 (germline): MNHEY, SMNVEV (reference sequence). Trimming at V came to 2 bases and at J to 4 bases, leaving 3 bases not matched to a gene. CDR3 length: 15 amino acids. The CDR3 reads CASSLGLASYNEQFF. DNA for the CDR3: TGTGCCAGCAGTTTAGGACTAGCGAGTTACAATGAGCAGTTCTTC.

CDR3 amino acids: CASSNGDYGYTF. The CDR3 region has the DNA TGTGCCAGCAGTAACGGGGACTATGGCTACACCTTC. The rearrangement joins TRBV13 to TRBJ1-2; D not resolved. This CDR3 has 12 amino acids. CDR1 and CDR2 (germline): PRHDT, FYEKMQ (reference sequence). V gave up 6 bases and J gave up 3 bases, with 8 bases separating them.

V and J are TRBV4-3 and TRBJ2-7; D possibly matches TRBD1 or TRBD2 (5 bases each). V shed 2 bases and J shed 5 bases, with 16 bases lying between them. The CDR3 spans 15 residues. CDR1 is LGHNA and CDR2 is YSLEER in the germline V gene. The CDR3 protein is CASSQSPGTYHEQYF. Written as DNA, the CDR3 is TGCGCCAGCAGCCAAAGCCCCGGGACGTACCACGAGCAGTACTTC.

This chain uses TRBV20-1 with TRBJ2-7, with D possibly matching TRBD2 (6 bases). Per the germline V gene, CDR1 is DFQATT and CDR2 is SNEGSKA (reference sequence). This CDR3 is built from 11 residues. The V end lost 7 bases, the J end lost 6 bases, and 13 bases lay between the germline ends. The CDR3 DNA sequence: TGCAGTGTGGGTCGGCGGGGCGAGCAGTACTTC. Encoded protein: CSVGRRGEQYF.

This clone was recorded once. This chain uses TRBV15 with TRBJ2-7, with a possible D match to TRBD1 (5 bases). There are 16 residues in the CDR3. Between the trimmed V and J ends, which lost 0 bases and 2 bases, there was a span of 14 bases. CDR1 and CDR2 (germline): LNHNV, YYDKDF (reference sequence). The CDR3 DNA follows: TGTGCCACCAGCAGAGATGTTGCGGACACGACCTACGAGCAGTACTTC. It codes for CATSRDVADTTYEQYF.

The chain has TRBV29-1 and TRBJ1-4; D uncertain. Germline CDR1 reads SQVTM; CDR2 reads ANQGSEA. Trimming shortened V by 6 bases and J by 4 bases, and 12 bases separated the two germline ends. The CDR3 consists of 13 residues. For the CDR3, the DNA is TGCAGCGTGATTGGGCCTCTTAATGAAAAACTGTTTTTT. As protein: CSVIGPLNEKLFF.

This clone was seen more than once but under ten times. The CDR3 sequence: CASRVGQGRQPQHF. The CDR3 DNA follows: TGTGCCAGCAGGGTAGGACAGGGAAGGCAGCCCCAGCATTTT. The chain joins TRBV2 to TRBJ1-5, with 8 positions matching TRBD1. Trimming at V came to 6 bases and at J to 7 bases, leaving 8 bases not matched to a gene. The CDR3 is 14 amino acids. Germline CDR1 is SNHLY and CDR2 is FYNNEI.

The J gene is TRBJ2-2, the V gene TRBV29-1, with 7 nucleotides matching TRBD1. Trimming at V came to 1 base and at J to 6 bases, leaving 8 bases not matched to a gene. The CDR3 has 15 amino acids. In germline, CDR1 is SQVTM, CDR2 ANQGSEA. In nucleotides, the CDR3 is TGCAGCGTTGAAGGTCAGGGGGTAAGGGCCGGGGAGCTGTTTTTT. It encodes CSVEGQGVRAGELFF.